This T cell receptor beta chain was observed in a study of beta chain features in type 1 diabetes. The germline V gene has CDR1 MNHEY and CDR2 SVGAGI. The length of the CDR3 is 14 residues. V lost 5 bases, J lost 4 bases, and 4 bases stayed unmatched. CD45RO/CCR7/CD25/CD127/CD95/CD27 staining was used to isolate CD4+ naive, central memory, regulatory and stem cell-like memory cells by sorting. The whole isolated RNA underwent reverse transcription, so sequencing captured expressed TCRB transcripts. The read count averaged approximately 4 million across naive, central memory and regulatory T cell samples. Only in-frame clones appear in the TCRdb table, and some are missing; sequencing was by immunoSEQ multiplex PCR. The sample consists of 390,000 or so clones, roughly 14% of them appearing once.

This chain links TRBV6-5 with TRBJ1-5; the match to TRBD1 covers 8 bases. This TCR derives from a man aged 25-45 years in good health. Sequenced input: naive CD4+ T cells from blood. The CDR3 coding sequence is TGTGCCAGCAGTCTTACAGGGGGTAATCAGCCCCAGCATTTT. It is translated as CASSLTGGNQPQHF.